The T cell receptor beta chain described here comes from a study of blood T cell repertoires in COVID-19. This CDR3 comprises 13 residues. V was shortened by 4 bases and J by 5 bases, with 6 bases between the two germline ends. Germline values: CDR1 WSHSY, CDR2 SAAADI. Original analysis: It was from reference gene primer amplification that nucleated cell counts were estimated. The protocol was immunoSEQ multiplex PCR, while the TCRdb copy is restricted to in-frame clones and leaves out a portion. The V and J calls and clone size come from that table; D and trimming were worked out from the DNA. The repertoire has some 68,000 clones, roughly nine tenths of them found once; the top ten carry 8.2%.

The TCR comes from a man aged 50-59 years with active COVID-19. The sequencing sample was made of peripheral blood. This chain connects TRBV10-2 to TRBJ1-6; D is unresolved. The DNA of the CDR3 is TGCGCCAGCAGTGTCGTTAATAATTCACCCCTCCACTTT. This codes for CASSVVNNSPLHF.